This T cell receptor beta chain derives from a study of shared clonotypes between healthy human individuals. On the study more broadly: The study used three CD4 naive, three CD4 memory, two CD8 naive and one CD8 memory plate per donor.

With 3 bases removed from V and 5 bases from J, the gap between germline ends came to 8 bases. Looked up from germline, CDR1 is MNHNY and CDR2 is SVGAGI (reference sequence). The length of the CDR3 is 14 residues. Produced via immunoSEQ multiplex PCR; TCRdb's table is partial and in-frame only. The sample includes roughly 2.6 million clones, roughly nine tenths of them seen just once. The sequence derives from a young man in good health. This chain links TRBV6-6 with TRBJ1-6; D is unresolved. Material: naive CD4+ T cells sorted from blood. Noted subset: CD45RA+ positively selected. CDR3 sequence reads: CASSYPANNSPLHF. The CDR3 DNA follows: TGTGCCAGCAGTTATCCTGCAAATAATTCACCCCTCCACTTT.